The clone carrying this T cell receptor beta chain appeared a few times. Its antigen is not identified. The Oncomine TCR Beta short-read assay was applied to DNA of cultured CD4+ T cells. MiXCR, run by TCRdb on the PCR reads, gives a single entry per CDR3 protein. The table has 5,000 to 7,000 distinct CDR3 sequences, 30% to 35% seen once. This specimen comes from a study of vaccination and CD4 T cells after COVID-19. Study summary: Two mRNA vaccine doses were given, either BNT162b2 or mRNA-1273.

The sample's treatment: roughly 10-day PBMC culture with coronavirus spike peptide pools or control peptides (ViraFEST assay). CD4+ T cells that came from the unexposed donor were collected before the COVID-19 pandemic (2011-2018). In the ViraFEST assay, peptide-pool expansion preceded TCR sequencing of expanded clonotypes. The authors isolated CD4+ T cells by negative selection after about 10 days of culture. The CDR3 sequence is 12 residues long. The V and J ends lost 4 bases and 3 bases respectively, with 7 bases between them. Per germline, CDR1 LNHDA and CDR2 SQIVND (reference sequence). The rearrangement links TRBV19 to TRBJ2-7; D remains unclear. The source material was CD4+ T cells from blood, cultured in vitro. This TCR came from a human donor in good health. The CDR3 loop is CASSRDRYEQYF. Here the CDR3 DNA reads TGTGCCAGTAGTAGGGATCGCTACGAGCAGTACTTC.